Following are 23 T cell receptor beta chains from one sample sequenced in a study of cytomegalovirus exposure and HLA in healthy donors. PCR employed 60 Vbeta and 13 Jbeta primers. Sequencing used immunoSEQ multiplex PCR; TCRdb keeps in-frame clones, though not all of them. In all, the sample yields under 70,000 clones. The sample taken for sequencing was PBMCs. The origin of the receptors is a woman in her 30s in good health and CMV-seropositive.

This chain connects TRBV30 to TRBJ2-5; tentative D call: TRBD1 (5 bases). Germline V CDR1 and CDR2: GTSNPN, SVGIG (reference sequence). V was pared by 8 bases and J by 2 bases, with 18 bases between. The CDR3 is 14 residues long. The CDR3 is CAGQTPGRQETQYF. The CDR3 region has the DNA TGTGCCGGCCAGACCCCAGGGCGGCAAGAGACCCAGTACTTC.

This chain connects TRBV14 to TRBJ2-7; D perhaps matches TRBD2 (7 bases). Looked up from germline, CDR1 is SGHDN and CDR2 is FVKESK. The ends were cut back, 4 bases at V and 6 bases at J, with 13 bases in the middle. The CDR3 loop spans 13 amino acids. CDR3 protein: CASSREGGFEQYF. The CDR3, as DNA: TGTGCCAGCAGCCGGGAGGGGGGGTTCGAGCAGTACTTC.

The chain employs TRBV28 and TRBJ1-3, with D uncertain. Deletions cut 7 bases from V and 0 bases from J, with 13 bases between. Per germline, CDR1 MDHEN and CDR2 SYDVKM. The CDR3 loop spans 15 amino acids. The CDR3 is CASTITVHSGNTIYF. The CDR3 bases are TGTGCCAGCACCATTACAGTCCACTCTGGAAACACCATATATTTT.

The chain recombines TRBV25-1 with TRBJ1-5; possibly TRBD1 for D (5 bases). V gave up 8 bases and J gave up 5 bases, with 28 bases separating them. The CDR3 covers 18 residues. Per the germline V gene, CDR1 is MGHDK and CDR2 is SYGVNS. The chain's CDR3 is CASEARETVLNFHQPQHF. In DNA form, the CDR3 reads TGTGCCAGCGAAGCCAGGGAAACGGTCCTAAATTTTCATCAGCCCCAGCATTTT.

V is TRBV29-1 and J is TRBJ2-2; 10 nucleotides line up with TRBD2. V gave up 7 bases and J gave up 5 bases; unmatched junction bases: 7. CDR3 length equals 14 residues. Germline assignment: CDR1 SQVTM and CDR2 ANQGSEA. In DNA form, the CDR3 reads TGCAGCGCCAGCGGGGGGGCAAGGACCGGGGAGCTGTTTTTT. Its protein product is CSASGGARTGELFF.

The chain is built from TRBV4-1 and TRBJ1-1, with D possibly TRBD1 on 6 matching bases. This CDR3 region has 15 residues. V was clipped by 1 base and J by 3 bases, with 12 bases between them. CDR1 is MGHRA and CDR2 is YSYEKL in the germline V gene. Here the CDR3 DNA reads TGCGCCAGCAGCCAAGGTCAGGGGAAGGACACTGAAGCTTTCTTT. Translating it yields CASSQGQGKDTEAFF.

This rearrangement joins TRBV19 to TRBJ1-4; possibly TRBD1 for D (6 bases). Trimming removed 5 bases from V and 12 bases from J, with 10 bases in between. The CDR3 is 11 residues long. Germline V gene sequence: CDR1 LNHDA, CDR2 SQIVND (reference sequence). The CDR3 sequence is CASSQGRQLFF. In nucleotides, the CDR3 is TGTGCCAGTAGTCAGGGGCGGCAACTGTTTTTT. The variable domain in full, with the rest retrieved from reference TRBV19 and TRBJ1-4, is DGGITQSPKYLFRKEGQNVTLSCEQNLNHDAMYWYRQDPGQGLRLIYYSQIVNDFQKGDIAEGYSVSREKKESFPLTVTSAQKNPTAFYLCASSQGRQLFFGSGTQLSVL.

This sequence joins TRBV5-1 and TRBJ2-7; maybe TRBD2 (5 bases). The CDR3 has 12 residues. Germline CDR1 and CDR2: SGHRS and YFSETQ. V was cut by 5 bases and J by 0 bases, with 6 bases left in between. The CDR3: CASRLGSYEQYF. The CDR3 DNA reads TGCGCCAGCAGACTAGGCTCCTACGAGCAGTACTTC.

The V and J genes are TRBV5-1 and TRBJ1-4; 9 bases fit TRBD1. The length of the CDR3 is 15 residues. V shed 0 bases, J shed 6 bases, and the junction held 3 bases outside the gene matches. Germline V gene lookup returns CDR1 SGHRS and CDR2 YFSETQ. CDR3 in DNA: TGCGCCAGCAGCTTGGAGGGGACAGGGTATGAAAAACTGTTTTTT. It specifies CASSLEGTGYEKLFF.

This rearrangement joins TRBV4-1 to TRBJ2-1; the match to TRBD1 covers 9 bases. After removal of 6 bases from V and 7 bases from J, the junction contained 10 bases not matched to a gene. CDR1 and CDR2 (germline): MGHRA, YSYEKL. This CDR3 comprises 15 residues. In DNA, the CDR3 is TGCGCCAGCAGACTACAGGGGGCCGCCCCGAATGAGCAGTTCTTC. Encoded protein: CASRLQGAAPNEQFF.

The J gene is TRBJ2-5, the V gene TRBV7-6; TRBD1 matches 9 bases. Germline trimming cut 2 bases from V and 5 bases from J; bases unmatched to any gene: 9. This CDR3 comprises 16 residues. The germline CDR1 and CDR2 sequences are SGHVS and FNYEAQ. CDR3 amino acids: CASSLPDRGIQETQYF. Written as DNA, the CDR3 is TGTGCCAGCAGCTTACCGGACAGGGGTATACAGGAGACCCAGTACTTC.

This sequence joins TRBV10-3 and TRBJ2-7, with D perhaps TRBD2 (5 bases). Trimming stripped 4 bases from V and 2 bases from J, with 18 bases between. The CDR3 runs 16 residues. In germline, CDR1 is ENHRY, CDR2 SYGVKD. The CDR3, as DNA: TGTGCCATCAGTGCCCCGGTGGATGGGAGCGCCTACGAGCAGTACTTC. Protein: CAISAPVDGSAYEQYF.

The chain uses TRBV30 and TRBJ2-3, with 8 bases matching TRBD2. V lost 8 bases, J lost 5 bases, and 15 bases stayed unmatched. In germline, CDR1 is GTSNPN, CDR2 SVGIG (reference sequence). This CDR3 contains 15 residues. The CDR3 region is CAGDREGGFRDTQYF. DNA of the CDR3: TGTGCCGGGGACCGGGAGGGGGGATTTAGAGATACGCAGTATTTT.

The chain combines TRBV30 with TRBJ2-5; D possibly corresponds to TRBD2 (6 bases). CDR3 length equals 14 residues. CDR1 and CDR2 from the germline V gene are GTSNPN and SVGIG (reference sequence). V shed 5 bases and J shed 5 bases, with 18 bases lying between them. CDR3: CAWGRGIGGETQYF. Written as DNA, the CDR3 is TGTGCCTGGGGTAGGGGAATTGGGGGGGAGACCCAGTACTTC.

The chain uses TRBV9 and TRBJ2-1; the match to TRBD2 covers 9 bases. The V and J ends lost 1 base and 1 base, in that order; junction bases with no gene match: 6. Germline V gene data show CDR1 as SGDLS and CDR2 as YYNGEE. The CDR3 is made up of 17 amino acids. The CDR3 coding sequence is TGTGCCAGCAGCGTAATGACTAGCGGAGTTTCCTACAATGAGCAGTTCTTC. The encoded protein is CASSVMTSGVSYNEQFF.

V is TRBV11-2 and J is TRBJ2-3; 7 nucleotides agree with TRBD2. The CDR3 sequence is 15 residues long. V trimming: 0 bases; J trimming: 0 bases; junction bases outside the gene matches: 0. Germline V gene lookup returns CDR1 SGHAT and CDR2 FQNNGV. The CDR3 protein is CASSLEGGSTDTQYF. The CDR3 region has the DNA TGTGCCAGCAGCTTAGAGGGGGGGAGCACAGATACGCAGTATTTT. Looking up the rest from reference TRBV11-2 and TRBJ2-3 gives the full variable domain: EAGVAQSPRYKIIEKRQSVAFWCNPISGHATLYWYQQILGQGPKLLIQFQNNGVVDDSQLPKDRFSAERLKGVDSTLKIQPAKLEDSAVYLCASSLEGGSTDTQYFGPGTRLTVL.

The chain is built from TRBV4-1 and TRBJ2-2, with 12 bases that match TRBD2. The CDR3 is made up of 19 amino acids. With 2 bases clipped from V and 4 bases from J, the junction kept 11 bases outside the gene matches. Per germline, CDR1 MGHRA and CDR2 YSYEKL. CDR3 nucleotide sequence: TGCGCCAGCAGCCAACCCGGGGGACTAGCGGGCCCCTTCACCGGGGAGCTGTTTTTT. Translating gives CASSQPGGLAGPFTGELFF.

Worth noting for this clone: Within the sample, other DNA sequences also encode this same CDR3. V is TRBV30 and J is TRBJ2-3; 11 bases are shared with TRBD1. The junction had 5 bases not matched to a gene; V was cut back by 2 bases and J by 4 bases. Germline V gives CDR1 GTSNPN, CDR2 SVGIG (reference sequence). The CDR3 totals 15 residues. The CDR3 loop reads CAWSPGQGGADTQYF. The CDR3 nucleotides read TGTGCCTGGAGTCCGGGACAGGGGGGGGCAGATACGCAGTATTTT.

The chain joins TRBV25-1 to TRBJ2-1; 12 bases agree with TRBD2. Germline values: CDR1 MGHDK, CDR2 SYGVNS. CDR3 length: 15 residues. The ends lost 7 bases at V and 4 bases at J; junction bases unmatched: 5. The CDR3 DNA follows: TGTGCCAGCACCCCACTAGCGGGGGGTTACAATGAGCAGTTCTTC. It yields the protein CASTPLAGGYNEQFF. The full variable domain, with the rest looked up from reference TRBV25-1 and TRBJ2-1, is EADIYQTPRYLVIGTGKKITLECSQTMGHDKMYWYQQDPGMELHLIHYSYGVNSTEKGDLSSESTVSRIRTEHFPLTLESARPSHTSQYLCASTPLAGGYNEQFFGPGTRLTVL.

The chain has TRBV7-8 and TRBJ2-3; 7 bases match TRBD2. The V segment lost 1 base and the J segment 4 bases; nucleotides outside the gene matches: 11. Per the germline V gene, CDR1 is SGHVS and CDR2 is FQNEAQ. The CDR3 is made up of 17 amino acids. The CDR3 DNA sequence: TGTGCCAGCAGCTTAGATAATCGAGCGGGATTCGCAGATACGCAGTATTTT. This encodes CASSLDNRAGFADTQYF.

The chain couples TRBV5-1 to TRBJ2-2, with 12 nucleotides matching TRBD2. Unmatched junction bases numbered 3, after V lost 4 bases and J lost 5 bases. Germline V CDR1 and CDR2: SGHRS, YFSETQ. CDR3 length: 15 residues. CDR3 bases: TGCGCCAGCAGCCCTACTAGCGGGAGGACCGGGGAGCTGTTTTTT. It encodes CASSPTSGRTGELFF.

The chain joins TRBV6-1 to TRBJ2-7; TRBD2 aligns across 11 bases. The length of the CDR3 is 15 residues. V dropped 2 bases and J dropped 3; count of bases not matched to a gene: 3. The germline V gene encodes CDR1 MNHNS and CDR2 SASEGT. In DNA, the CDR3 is TGTGCCAGCAGTGAAACTAGCGGGAGTATCTACGAGCAGTACTTC. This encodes CASSETSGSIYEQYF.

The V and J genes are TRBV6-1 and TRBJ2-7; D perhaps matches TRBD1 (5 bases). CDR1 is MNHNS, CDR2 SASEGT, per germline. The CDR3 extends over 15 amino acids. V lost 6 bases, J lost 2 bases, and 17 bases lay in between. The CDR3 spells CASSLGEGAAYEQYF. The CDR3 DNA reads TGTGCCAGCAGCCTAGGGGAAGGTGCAGCCTACGAGCAGTACTTC.